The rows below give T cell receptor beta chains drawn from one sample of a study of cytomegalovirus exposure and HLA in healthy donors. This table comes from immunoSEQ multiplex PCR, and its TCRdb copy is limited to in-frame clones, with some not included. The table lists 140,000 or so clones, about two thirds of them singletons. The sequenced material came from PBMCs. Source of these receptors: a man aged 40-49 years in good health and CMV-seronegative. The CDR3 runs from the conserved cysteine through the conserved F or W. D genes are given only for firm matches. Rows give clone size only sometimes, using once, few, many, or a class for an expanded clone.

j_gene: TRBJ1-5; abundance: .; v_gene: TRBV28; d_gene: TRBD1; CDR3aa: CASSSDRVGQPQHF; CDR3nt: TGTGCCAGCAGCTCTGACAGGGTGGGTCAGCCCCAGCATTTT
j_gene: TRBJ1-1; abundance: .; v_gene: TRBV9; d_gene: TRBD1; CDR3aa: CASSVEGAFWRNTEAFF; CDR3nt: TGTGCCAGCAGCGTAGAGGGGGCCTTCTGGAGGAACACTGAAGCTTTCTTT
j_gene: TRBJ1-5; abundance: .; v_gene: TRBV4-3; d_gene: .; CDR3aa: CASSRTANSSQPQHF; CDR3nt: TGCGCCAGCAGCAGGACAGCTAATAGCAGTCAGCCCCAGCATTTT
j_gene: TRBJ2-3; abundance: .; v_gene: TRBV6-1; d_gene: TRBD2; CDR3aa: CASDRGGTSTDTQYF; CDR3nt: TGTGCCAGCGACCGGGGGGGGACTAGCACAGATACGCAGTATTTT
j_gene: TRBJ2-7; abundance: .; v_gene: TRBV7-2; d_gene: .; CDR3aa: CASSLVRGSTYEQYF; CDR3nt: TGTGCCAGCAGCTTAGTCCGGGGGTCAACCTACGAGCAGTACTTC
j_gene: TRBJ2-5; abundance: .; v_gene: TRBV29-1; d_gene: .; CDR3aa: CSVQNSGSWETQYF; CDR3nt: TGCAGCGTCCAGAACTCAGGGTCTTGGGAGACCCAGTACTTC
j_gene: TRBJ2-7; abundance: .; v_gene: TRBV15; d_gene: TRBD2; CDR3aa: CATSRGWTSGGTYEQYF; CDR3nt: TGTGCCACCAGCAGAGGTTGGACTAGCGGGGGAACCTACGAGCAGTACTTC
j_gene: TRBJ2-5; abundance: once; v_gene: TRBV9; d_gene: .; CDR3aa: CASSEGLNEPSKTQYF; CDR3nt: TGTGCCAGCAGCGAGGGTCTAAACGAGCCTAGCAAGACCCAGTACTTC
j_gene: TRBJ2-7; abundance: .; v_gene: TRBV5-4; d_gene: TRBD2; CDR3aa: CASSFGTSGNYEQYF; CDR3nt: TGTGCCAGCAGCTTCGGGACTAGCGGGAACTACGAGCAGTACTTC
j_gene: TRBJ2-6; abundance: .; v_gene: TRBV6-1; d_gene: .; CDR3aa: CASADSGANVLTF; CDR3nt: TGTGCCAGCGCGGATTCTGGGGCCAACGTCCTGACTTTC
j_gene: TRBJ2-3; abundance: few; v_gene: TRBV5-6; d_gene: TRBD1; CDR3aa: CASSSPTGGSTDTQYF; CDR3nt: TGTGCCAGCAGCTCGCCGACAGGGGGAAGCACAGATACGCAGTATTTT
j_gene: TRBJ2-7; abundance: .; v_gene: TRBV27; d_gene: .; CDR3aa: CASSLWASAPQYF; CDR3nt: TGTGCCAGCAGTTTATGGGCGTCCGCGCCTCAGTACTTC
j_gene: TRBJ2-5; abundance: once; v_gene: TRBV19; d_gene: TRBD1; CDR3aa: CASSIGTGGKTETQYF; CDR3nt: TGTGCCAGTAGTATAGGGACAGGGGGGAAGACGGAGACCCAGTACTTC
j_gene: TRBJ1-5; abundance: .; v_gene: TRBV19; d_gene: .; CDR3aa: CASSISQGSNQPQHF; CDR3nt: TGTGCCAGTAGTATCTCTCAGGGGAGCAATCAGCCCCAGCATTTT
j_gene: TRBJ1-2; abundance: .; v_gene: TRBV29-1; d_gene: TRBD1; CDR3aa: CSVERTGEGYTF; CDR3nt: TGCAGCGTTGAAAGGACAGGGGAAGGCTACACCTTC
j_gene: TRBJ2-7; abundance: .; v_gene: TRBV6-5; d_gene: .; CDR3aa: CASRRGAALEQYF; CDR3nt: TGTGCCAGCAGACGCGGGGCGGCCCTGGAGCAGTACTTC
j_gene: TRBJ2-1; abundance: .; v_gene: TRBV5-4; d_gene: .; CDR3aa: CASSLDPWSSSTSYNEQFF; CDR3nt: TGTGCCAGCAGCTTGGACCCGTGGAGTAGCTCTACCTCCTACAATGAGCAGTTCTTC
j_gene: TRBJ1-5; abundance: few; v_gene: TRBV6-5; d_gene: .; CDR3aa: CASSTGGRNQPQHF; CDR3nt: TGTGCCAGCAGTACCGGGGGTCGGAATCAGCCCCAGCATTTT
j_gene: TRBJ2-7; abundance: .; v_gene: TRBV5-1; d_gene: .; CDR3aa: CASSIDIASYEQYF; CDR3nt: TGCGCCAGCAGCATCGACATTGCATCCTACGAGCAGTACTTC
j_gene: TRBJ1-5; abundance: .; v_gene: TRBV4-1; d_gene: .; CDR3aa: CASRLTGGHSNQPQNF; CDR3nt: TGCGCCAGCAGGTTGACTGGGGGCCATAGCAATCAGCCCCAGAATTTT
j_gene: TRBJ2-7; abundance: .; v_gene: TRBV5-1; d_gene: .; CDR3aa: CASSQKTGPSSYEQYF; CDR3nt: TGCGCCAGCAGCCAGAAAACAGGGCCAAGCTCCTACGAGCAGTACTTC
j_gene: TRBJ1-3; abundance: .; v_gene: TRBV7-2; d_gene: TRBD1; CDR3aa: CASSRQGATTGNTIYF; CDR3nt: TGTGCCAGCAGCCGACAGGGGGCGACTACTGGAAACACCATATATTTT
j_gene: TRBJ2-3; abundance: .; v_gene: TRBV27; d_gene: TRBD2; CDR3aa: CASSFIRGGRATDTQYF; CDR3nt: TGTGCCAGCAGTTTTATTAGGGGCGGGAGGGCCACAGATACGCAGTATTTT
j_gene: TRBJ1-5; abundance: .; v_gene: TRBV7-6; d_gene: .; CDR3aa: CASSLGGGSQPQHF; CDR3nt: TGTGCCAGCAGCTTAGGGGGTGGGAGTCAGCCCCAGCATTTT
j_gene: TRBJ1-4; abundance: once; v_gene: TRBV11-2; d_gene: TRBD1; CDR3aa: CASTRTGAVNEKLFF; CDR3nt: TGTGCCAGCACCAGGACAGGGGCGGTAAATGAAAAACTGTTTTTT
j_gene: TRBJ2-1; abundance: .; v_gene: TRBV6-5; d_gene: .; CDR3aa: CASSYSHGSGGNEQFF; CDR3nt: TGTGCCAGCAGTTACTCCCACGGGTCCGGGGGCAATGAGCAGTTCTTC